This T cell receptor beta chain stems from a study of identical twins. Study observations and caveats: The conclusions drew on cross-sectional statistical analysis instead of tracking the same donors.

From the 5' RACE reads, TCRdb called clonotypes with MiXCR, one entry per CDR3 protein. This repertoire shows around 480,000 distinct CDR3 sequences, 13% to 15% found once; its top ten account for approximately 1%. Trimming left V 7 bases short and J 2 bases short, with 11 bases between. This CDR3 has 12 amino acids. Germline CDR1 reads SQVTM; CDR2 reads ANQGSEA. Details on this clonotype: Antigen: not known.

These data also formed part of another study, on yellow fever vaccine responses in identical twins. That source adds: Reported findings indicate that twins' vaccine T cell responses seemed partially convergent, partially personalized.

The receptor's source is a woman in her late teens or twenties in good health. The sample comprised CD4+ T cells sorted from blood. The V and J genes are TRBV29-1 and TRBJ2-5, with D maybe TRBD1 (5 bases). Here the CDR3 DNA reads TGCAGCGCAACAGGTTTGCAAGAGACCCAGTACTTC. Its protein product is CSATGLQETQYF. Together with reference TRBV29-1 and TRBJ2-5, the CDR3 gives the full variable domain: SAVISQKPSRDICQRGTSLTIQCQVDSQVTMMFWYRQQPGQSLTLIATANQGSEATYESGFVIDKFPISRPNLTFSTLTVSNMSPEDSSIYLCSATGLQETQYFGPGTRLLVL.